Listed below are T cell receptor beta chains from one sample, sequenced in a study of blood T cell repertoires in COVID-19. Using immunoSEQ multiplex PCR, the repertoire was profiled, and TCRdb retains in-frame clones only, with some absent. The sample includes 61,000 or so clones, under 85% of them seen just once. The specimen sequenced was peripheral blood. The origin of the receptors is a woman between 70 and 85 years old with acute or convalescent COVID-19. The CDR3 runs from the conserved cysteine through the conserved F or W. The order of the fields is clone size, V gene, J gene, D gene, CDR3 DNA, CDR3 protein. D genes are given only for firm matches. Part of the rows lack a size; the others show once, few, many or a class for expanded clones.

>NA|TRBV7-2|TRBJ2-1|NA
TGTGCCAGCAGCTTTCGCACAGGGTTTAGTGATGAGCAGTTCTTC
CASSFRTGFSDEQFF
>NA|TRBV28|TRBJ1-5|NA
TGTGCCAGCAGCGTCTATAGCAATCAGCCCCAGCATTTT
CASSVYSNQPQHF
>NA|TRBV6-1|TRBJ1-3|NA
TGTGCCAGCAGTGAGGGACTCGGAAACACCATATATTTT
CASSEGLGNTIYF
>NA|TRBV19|TRBJ2-3|TRBD1
TGTGCCAGTAGTTGGGACAGCCCTACAGATACGCAGTATTTT
CASSWDSPTDTQYF
>NA|TRBV28|TRBJ1-4|TRBD1
TGTGCCAGCAGCCCTACAGGGGCGAAAAATGAAAAACTGTTTTTT
CASSPTGAKNEKLFF
>once|TRBV29-1|TRBJ1-2|NA
TGCAGCGTGTCAGGGTCTAACTATGGCTACACCTTC
CSVSGSNYGYTF
>few|TRBV2|TRBJ2-2|TRBD1
TGTGCCAGCAGTCTACAGGGGGCTCGTGGCACCGGGGAGCTGTTTTTT
CASSLQGARGTGELFF
>NA|TRBV29-1|TRBJ1-1|NA
TGCAGCGTTGACGGGGGGGACACTGAAGCTTTCTTT
CSVDGGDTEAFF
>NA|TRBV4-1|TRBJ2-1|NA
TGCGCCAGCAGCCCAGGGCCCCGCGATGAGCAGTTCTTC
CASSPGPRDEQFF
>few|TRBV19|TRBJ1-1|NA
TGTGCCAGTAGTATCTCGGGGGGTAACACTGAAGCTTTCTTT
CASSISGGNTEAFF
>few|TRBV18|TRBJ1-1|NA
TGTGCCAGCTCAATATACAGGGAGGGCACTGAAGCTTTCTTT
CASSIYREGTEAFF
>NA|TRBV11-3|TRBJ2-1|NA
TGTGCCAGCAGCACCCAGGGGCCGAACAATGAGCAGTTCTTC
CASSTQGPNNEQFF
>NA|TRBV2|TRBJ2-7|NA
TGTGCCAGCAACCCCGGGAATTCCTACGAGCAGTACTTC
CASNPGNSYEQYF
>NA|TRBV9|TRBJ1-1|NA
TGTGCCAGCAGCGTCGGGACTCTAGAACCGGCTTTCTTT
CASSVGTLEPAFF
>NA|TRBV5-5|TRBJ2-4|NA
TGTGCCAGCAGCTCGGAATGGCGGGATCTAGCCAAAAACATTCAGTACTTC
CASSSEWRDLAKNIQYF